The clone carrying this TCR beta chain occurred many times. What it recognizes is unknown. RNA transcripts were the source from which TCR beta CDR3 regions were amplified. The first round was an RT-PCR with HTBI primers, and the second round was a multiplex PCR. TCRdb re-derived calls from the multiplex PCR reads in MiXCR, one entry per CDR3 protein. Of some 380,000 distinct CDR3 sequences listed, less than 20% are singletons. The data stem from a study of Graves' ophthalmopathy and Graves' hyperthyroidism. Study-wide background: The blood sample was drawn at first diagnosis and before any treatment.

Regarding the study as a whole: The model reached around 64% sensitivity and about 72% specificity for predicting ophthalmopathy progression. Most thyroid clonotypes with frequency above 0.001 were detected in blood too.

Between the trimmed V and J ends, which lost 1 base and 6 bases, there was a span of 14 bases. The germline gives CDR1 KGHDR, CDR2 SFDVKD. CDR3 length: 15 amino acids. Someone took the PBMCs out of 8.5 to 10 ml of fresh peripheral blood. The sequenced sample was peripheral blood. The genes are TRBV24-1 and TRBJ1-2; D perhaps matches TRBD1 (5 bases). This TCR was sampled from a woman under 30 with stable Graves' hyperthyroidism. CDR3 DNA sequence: TGTGCCACCAGTGATTTTACAGGTGGAACGCATGGCTACACCTTC. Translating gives CATSDFTGGTHGYTF.